This T cell receptor beta chain stems from a study of tumor-infiltrating lymphocytes in primary liver carcinoma (dated by TCRdb to 2016 to 2017). General notes on the study: Surgical resection was performed in China between 2015 and early 2016 on a few patients with histopathologically diagnosed primary liver carcinoma. Of the five patients (three men and two women, aged 30 to 69 years), four had hepatocellular carcinoma and one had combined HCC and intrahepatic cholangiocarcinoma. The tumors of the five patients were staged as T1-T3 N0M0, with maximum diameters ranging from about 4.2 to 10 cm. Roughly 3.5 to 8 million productive TCRbeta reads were obtained per sample, and no significant difference in read depth was found between tissue types. Across five regions of each liver tumor, along with adjacent normal tissue and blood, the study brought together TCRbeta repertoire sequencing, expression microarrays and whole-exome sequencing. A total of some 35 specimens from 5 patients underwent TCRbeta repertoire sequencing, comprising 25 tumor regions, 5 adjacent noncancerous liver tissues and 5 peripheral blood samples. High reproducibility was observed for the technical replicate repertoires, with mean shared-clone rates approximately 0.9 and correlation coefficients above 0.95. Results and caveats for the whole study, not just this receptor: The study included only four or five patients, and the authors note findings should be validated in a larger study. Only the TCR beta chain was sequenced, which likely underestimates true repertoire diversity because unpaired alpha chains were not captured. The top 250 clones accounted for a significantly greater share of the repertoire in tumors than in blood (p = 0.039). Consistent with antigen-driven expansion, pairs of tumor regions showed higher repertoire overlap (mean roughly 35%) than either tumor-adjacent pairs (around 17%) or tumor-blood pairs (approximately 15%). Bulk unsorted samples precluded comparing CD4+ and CD8+ T cell repertoires.

Concerning this clonotype: Its specific antigen is unknown. Per-base quality was not reported, and no clone a single base away is much larger than it.

Using a constant-region primer and ProtoScript II reverse transcriptase, TCRbeta-specific cDNA was reverse-transcribed from about 540 ng total RNA. Three nested multiplex PCR rounds, following a slightly modified ARM-PCR procedure, were used to build the TCRbeta libraries. Each of the first two PCR rounds ran for around 9 cycles and used multiplex TRBV1-TRBV30 forward primers together with a Cbeta reverse primer. Sample barcodes and Illumina adapters were added in a final 25-cycle PCR with Deep VentR polymerase. Before sequencing, amplicons between 200 and 500 bp were purified from gel using a QIAquick gel extraction kit. TCRbeta amplicons were sequenced on an Illumina HiSeq 2500 with 250-bp paired-end reads. The paper's processing steps were these. Trimmomatic v0.33 was used to quality-trim the reads, and FLASH v1.2.11 was used to merge paired reads so that full CDR3 sequences could be recovered. V, D and J germline segments were assigned to the rearranged TCRbeta sequences by MiGEC v1.2.1b. Clonotype statistics and Shannon-Wiener diversity indices were computed with VDJtools v1.0.0. To cut down on sampling bias, every analysis after diversity analysis relied on just the 250 most abundant clonotypes from each sample. TCRdb ran its own pipeline on the public reads, namely fastp trimming at Q25 and MiXCR clone calling, and kept in-frame beta chains. Every CDR3 protein is listed once, alongside the most common genes and DNA of its rows. TCRdb, not the original authors, processed these V and J calls. Here the sample has 330,000 or so distinct CDR3 sequences; approximately 64% occur a single time. The ten largest clones take up about 6.3% of the sample.

TRIzol reagent was used to extract blood RNA from unsorted whole blood, while the DNeasy Blood & Tissue kit provided the germline DNA. Chronic HBV infection was present in the patients, and the patients were treatment-naive at sampling. Approximately 3.8 milliliters of peripheral blood were collected into K2EDTA tubes before surgery. Reading from cysteine to phenylalanine, the CDR3 counts 15 amino acids. Only the CDR3 part of the read is kept: 45 bases, read in frame from the first base. A distance of 13 bases separates the germline ends of V and J, which lose 5 bases and 2 bases respectively. CDR1 and CDR2 are drawn from the germline V gene: SGHAT, FQNNGV.

Input material: peripheral blood. This sequence originates from a middle-aged man with primary liver carcinoma and hepatitis B virus infection. The sequence links TRBV11-2 to TRBJ2-1, with no D gene named confidently. The sequenced DNA is TGTGCCAGCAGCCTTAGCCTGATTCCCTACAATGAGCAGTTCTTC. Its product reads: CASSLSLIPYNEQFF.